This T cell receptor (beta chain) emerged from a study of cytomegalovirus exposure and HLA in healthy donors. Study-wide context: About 80 million unique TCRs, all from HLA-typed donors, were included in an early release of the data. Regarding the study as a whole: Further analysis was carried out later, and it showed several of the most significant clusters appearing linked to common viral pathogens.

The trim removed 5 bases at V and 7 bases at J, leaving 12 bases unmatched. The CDR3 is made up of 16 amino acids. From germline, CDR1 is SGHTA and CDR2 FQGNSA. Regarding this clone: Its antigen is as yet unknown.

PCR employed 60 Vbeta and 13 Jbeta primers. Profiling relied on immunoSEQ multiplex PCR, and the TCRdb table lists in-frame clones only, not all of them. Here the sample spans over 70,000 clones, over 70% being singletons. This receptor was identified in a human donor in good health. This chain links TRBV7-2 with TRBJ2-5; 11 bases map to TRBD2. What was sequenced was PBMCs. CDR3 DNA: TGTGCCAGCAGCGGTAACCTAGCGGGAGGCCGAGGGACCCAGTACTTC. Protein product: CASSGNLAGGRGTQYF.